This T cell receptor beta chain was profiled in a study of blood T cell repertoires in COVID-19. Study as a whole: COVID-19 samples, acute and convalescent, were from the United States, Italy and Spain.

Recruits, aged about 18 to 95 years, lived in around 24 US areas. V was clipped by 2 bases and J by 7 bases; unmatched bases: 9. The CDR3 extends over 16 amino acids. Germline V lookup: CDR1 SGHAT, CDR2 FQNNGV. The method was immunoSEQ multiplex PCR; TCRdb's version includes in-frame clones alone and lacks a portion of them. The sample includes around 330,000 clones, about 91% of them seen just once. The V gene is TRBV11-2, the J gene TRBJ2-1; TRBD2 aligns across 9 bases. The source material was PBMCs or T cells enriched from blood (not recorded which). The receptor's source is a young woman who had recovered from COVID-19. The CDR3 region is CASSLQGTSGFNEQFF. Written as DNA, the CDR3 is TGTGCCAGCAGCTTACAGGGTACTAGCGGGTTTAATGAGCAGTTCTTC.